A selection of T cell receptor beta chains follows, all from one sample in a study of control samples from healthy donors and cancer patients. Profiled with immunoSEQ multiplex PCR; TCRdb holds only in-frame clones, not every one. This sample has approximately 94,000 clones; over 75% occur once, and the top ten carry about a sixth. Source material: blood. These receptors all come from a woman between 45 and 60 years old in good health. Each CDR3 is given with its conserved first and last residue. The D gene is left open where the match is weak. Clone size is stated in some rows and not others, as once, few, many or a class when expanded.

D gene	J gene	V gene	clone size	CDR3 protein	CDR3 DNA
NA	TRBJ1-4	TRBV2	NA	CASSSVATKREKLFF	TGTGCCAGCAGTTCAGTGGCAACGAAGAGGGAAAAACTGTTTTTT
NA	TRBJ2-2	TRBV7-8	few	CASSFSGTGELFF	TGTGCCAGCAGCTTCTCGGGCACCGGGGAGCTGTTTTTT
NA	TRBJ1-1	TRBV29-1	NA	CSVEDTGRRDEAFF	TGCAGCGTTGAAGACACAGGGCGACGGGATGAAGCTTTCTTT
NA	TRBJ1-5	TRBV6-2/TRBV6-3	NA	CASSYSLTWEPQHF	TGTGCCAGCAGTTACTCCTTAACGTGGGAGCCCCAGCATTTT
NA	TRBJ1-5	TRBV29-1	NA	CSAWGGPNQPQHF	TGCAGCGCCTGGGGGGGCCCCAATCAGCCCCAGCATTTT
NA	TRBJ2-7	TRBV29-1	NA	CSVDWGTEQYF	TGCAGCGTTGATTGGGGGACCGAGCAGTACTTC
TRBD2	TRBJ2-3	TRBV10-3	NA	CAISDRGLAGGEVTDTQYF	TGTGCCATCAGTGACCGCGGACTAGCGGGGGGGGAAGTCACAGATACGCAGTATTTT
TRBD2	TRBJ2-1	TRBV7-2	NA	CASSWSSGSYNEQFF	TGTGCCAGCAGCTGGTCTAGCGGGTCCTACAATGAGCAGTTCTTC
NA	TRBJ1-2	TRBV19	NA	CASSIGQAYGYTF	TGTGCCAGTAGTATCGGGCAGGCCTATGGCTACACCTTC
TRBD1	TRBJ1-2	TRBV9	NA	CASSVAGTGGSNYGYTF	TGTGCCAGCAGCGTAGCAGGGACAGGGGGATCTAACTATGGCTACACCTTC
NA	TRBJ2-1	TRBV30	NA	CAWTGLQPNEQFF	TGTGCCTGGACGGGTCTCCAGCCCAATGAGCAGTTCTTC
TRBD2	TRBJ2-2	TRBV13	NA	CASRIAGDTGELFF	TGTGCCAGCAGAATAGCGGGGGACACCGGGGAGCTGTTTTTT
NA	TRBJ2-1	TRBV24-1	NA	CATSDGRSSYNEQFF	TGTGCCACCAGTGATGGGCGGAGCTCCTACAATGAGCAGTTCTTC
NA	TRBJ1-1	TRBV19	NA	CASSIEQGIYLNTEAFF	TGTGCCAGTAGTATAGAACAAGGCATCTACTTGAACACTGAAGCTTTCTTT
TRBD2	TRBJ2-7	TRBV27	NA	CASTKRGTYEQYF	TGTGCCAGCACGAAGCGGGGGACCTACGAGCAGTACTTC